The following is a TCR beta chain sequence with its context. Its specificity is unknown. This specimen comes from a study of Tregs in tolerant kidney transplant recipients. Findings of the study overall: Few patients were studied, so findings need validation in larger groups. Nucleotide sequences could not be compared across some patients' samples due to primer changes.

Profiled with immunoSEQ multiplex PCR; TCRdb holds only in-frame clones, not every one. The sample lists over 50,000 clones, approximately 85% occurring once. Trimming took 5 bases from V and 3 from J, leaving 14 bases between them. The CDR3 consists of 14 residues. Germline V lookup: CDR1 MNHNS, CDR2 SASEGT. The starting material was Tregs from blood, obtained before the transplant. This sequence joins TRBV6-1 and TRBJ2-7; no definite D call. This TCR was sampled from a human donor who received a combined kidney and bone marrow transplant. In DNA form, the CDR3 reads TGTGCCAGCAGTCCCGGGCCCGGCGGCTACGAGCAGTACTTC. This encodes CASSPGPGGYEQYF.